This T cell receptor beta chain derives from a study of T cell responses to AZD1222 COVID-19 vaccine. Points on this clone: Its antigen is as yet unknown.

The CDR3 contains 14 residues. V lost 0 bases to trimming and J lost 5 bases, with 8 bases between them. The germline gives CDR1 LGHNA, CDR2 YNFKEQ. Whole-study results and caveats: Clonal diversity was possibly underestimated; the donors were predominantly white British and more often female. Spike was spanned by vaccine-associated CD4 TCRs, which were dominant at 160-218 and 743-854.

Measured with immunoSEQ multiplex PCR; TCRdb has only the in-frame clones, and not every one. This table holds over 100,000 clones, around 86% found once. The receptor comes from an adult in good health. The sample was peripheral blood, taken on day 0 of AZD1222 vaccination. V gene TRBV4-2 combines with J gene TRBJ1-3; D gene unclear. This CDR3 reads CASSQEGQRNTIYF. DNA of the CDR3: TGTGCCAGCAGCCAAGAAGGGCAGAGAAACACCATATATTTT.